The 19 T cell receptor beta chains given below trace back to one sample, sequenced in a study of T-cell memory formation after mild COVID-19. TCRdb passed the 5' RACE reads through MiXCR, listing each CDR3 protein once. The sample includes 45,000 to 65,000 distinct CDR3 sequences, approximately 9% of them seen just once. Sequenced sample: PBMCs or a T cell subset sorted from them (not recorded which). These receptor sequences come from an adult woman who had mild COVID-19 (a few samples of this study predate the infection). Cell type and time point are not known.

The chain uses TRBV6-2 or TRBV6-3 and TRBJ2-6; no clear D. V gave up 2 bases and J gave up 1 base, with 9 bases separating them. The length of the CDR3 is 16 residues. Germline V lookup: CDR1 MNHEY, CDR2 SVGEGT. In DNA, the CDR3 is TGTGCCAGCAGTTACCCCCCGGCTTCTGGGGCCAACGTCCTGACTTTC. Its translation: CASSYPPASGANVLTF.

There are a few counts of this clonotype. The chain employs TRBV6-5 and TRBJ1-1; maybe TRBD1 (5 bases). Germline V lookup: CDR1 MNHEY, CDR2 SVGAGI. V lost 2 bases to trimming and J lost 0 bases, with 10 bases between them. CDR3 size: 15 residues. CDR3 nucleotides: TGTGCCAGCAGTTACGTGGGGGGTCTGAACACTGAAGCTTTCTTT. It encodes CASSYVGGLNTEAFF.

This clonotype was seen a handful of times. V is TRBV15 and J is TRBJ2-1; no definite D call. V was trimmed by 0 bases and J by 5 bases, leaving 8 bases between them. CDR3 length equals 14 residues. Germline lookup yields CDR1 LNHNV and CDR2 YYDKDF (reference sequence). The CDR3, as DNA: TGTGCCACCAGCAGAGATCCAGCCGACAATGAGCAGTTCTTC. Amino acid sequence: CATSRDPADNEQFF. Combining the CDR3 with reference TRBV15 and TRBJ2-1 gives the whole variable domain DAMVIQNPRYQVTQFGKPVTLSCSQTLNHNVMYWYQQKSSQAPKLLFHYYDKDFNNEADTPDNFQSRRPNTSFCFLDIRSPGLGDTAMYLCATSRDPADNEQFFGPGTRLTVL.

This clonotype was observed many times. This chain links TRBV5-1 with TRBJ2-5; 9 bases agree with TRBD1. Looked up from germline, CDR1 is SGHRS and CDR2 is YFSETQ. The V and J ends lost 3 bases and 5 bases, in that order; junction bases with no gene match: 8. The CDR3 spans 15 residues. The CDR3 region is CASSSLQGAAETQYF. The CDR3 DNA reads TGCGCCAGCAGCTCTCTACAGGGGGCGGCGGAGACCCAGTACTTC.

This clonotype was picked up many times. V is TRBV18 and J is TRBJ2-1; D possibly corresponds to TRBD1 (5 bases). Germline assignment: CDR1 KGHSH and CDR2 LQKENI. Trimming removed 4 bases from V and 4 bases from J, with 17 bases in between. The CDR3 is 16 amino acids. CDR3: CASSQTDTVPYNEQFF. CDR3 DNA: TGTGCCAGCTCACAAACGGACACGGTTCCGTACAATGAGCAGTTCTTC. The full variable domain, rest sourced from reference TRBV18 and TRBJ2-1, is NAGVMQNPRHLVRRRGQEARLRCSPMKGHSHVYWYRQLPEEGLKFMVYLQKENIIDESGMPKERFSAEFPKEGPSILRIQQVVRGDSAAYFCASSQTDTVPYNEQFFGPGTRLTVL.

The genes are TRBV24-1 and TRBJ2-5; 7 nucleotides line up with TRBD1. The CDR3 runs 14 residues. CDR1 is KGHDR and CDR2 is SFDVKD in the germline V gene. Losses at the gene ends were 3 bases for V and 2 bases for J; bases not matched to a gene: 2. For the CDR3, the DNA is TGTGCCACCAGTGATGGACAGGTACAAGAGACCCAGTACTTC. It is translated as CATSDGQVQETQYF.

This chain uses TRBV27 with TRBJ1-1; D might be TRBD1 (6 bases). The V end lost 1 base, the J end lost 2 bases, and 17 bases lay between the germline ends. The CDR3 spans 17 residues. The V gene's germline CDR1 is MNHEY and CDR2 SMNVEV (reference sequence). The chain's CDR3 is CASSLFGGPYLNTEAFF. The CDR3 coding sequence is TGTGCCAGCAGTTTATTCGGGGGCCCTTATCTTAACACTGAAGCTTTCTTT.

The chain combines TRBV30 with TRBJ1-1; tentative D call: TRBD1 (6 bases). Germline V lookup: CDR1 GTSNPN, CDR2 SVGIG (reference sequence). V was trimmed by 3 bases and J by 0 bases, leaving 11 bases between them. This CDR3 is built from 14 residues. CDR3 sequence (DNA): TGTGCCTGGAGAGTAGGGACACTGAACACTGAAGCTTTCTTT. Its protein is CAWRVGTLNTEAFF.

This clonotype was observed a handful of times. The chain is built from TRBV11-2 and TRBJ2-1; 10 bases line up with TRBD2. The CDR3 length is 14 residues. Germline CDR1 is SGHAT and CDR2 is FQNNGV. V lost 6 bases to trimming and J lost 6 bases; unmatched junction nucleotides: 5. The CDR3 DNA is TGTGCCAGCAGTCTAGCGGGGGTCGTCAATGAGCAGTTCTTC. The encoded protein is CASSLAGVVNEQFF.

The chain recombines TRBV27 with TRBJ2-2; 7 nucleotides agree with TRBD2. J lost 4 bases, V lost 4 bases, and 6 bases had no gene match. The CDR3 has 15 residues. The germline V gene has CDR1 MNHEY and CDR2 SMNVEV (reference sequence). This chain's CDR3 is CASSSTSSGTGELFF. The CDR3 nucleotides read TGTGCCAGCAGTTCGACTAGCTCGGGCACCGGGGAGCTGTTTTTT.

The J gene is TRBJ2-1, the V gene TRBV6-2 or TRBV6-3; weak D call: TRBD1 (6 bases). The CDR3 runs to 15 residues. Trimming removed 6 bases at V and 0 bases at J, with 12 bases between. Germline V lookup: CDR1 MNHEY, CDR2 SVGEGT. CDR3 DNA: TGTGCCAGCAGGTCGGGACACCTCTCCTACAATGAGCAGTTCTTC. It encodes CASRSGHLSYNEQFF.

By frequency in the sample, this clonotype is medium-sized. CDR3 amino acids: CASSEGNAGPNTEAFF. DNA for the CDR3: TGTGCCAGCAGTGAAGGGAACGCAGGGCCAAACACTGAAGCTTTCTTT. This sequence joins TRBV2 and TRBJ1-1; possibly TRBD1 for D (5 bases). This CDR3 is 16 amino acids long. Germline assignment: CDR1 SNHLY and CDR2 FYNNEI. Deletions cut 1 base from V and 2 bases from J, with 14 bases between. Together with reference TRBV2 and TRBJ1-1, the CDR3 gives the full variable domain: EPEVTQTPSHQVTQMGQEVILRCVPISNHLYFYWYRQILGQKVEFLVSFYNNEISEKSEIFDDQFSVERPDGSNFTLKIRSTKLEDSAMYFCASSEGNAGPNTEAFFGQGTRLTVV.

This clonotype has a handful of counts. The chain joins TRBV5-1 to TRBJ2-3, with a tentative D call TRBD2 (5 bases). The germline V gene has CDR1 SGHRS and CDR2 YFSETQ. The length of the CDR3 is 13 residues. V lost 4 bases to trimming and J lost 4 bases, with 10 bases between them. CDR3 in amino acids: CASSPASPDTQYF. CDR3 sequence (DNA): TGCGCCAGCAGCCCGGCTAGCCCAGATACGCAGTATTTT.

This chain joins TRBV10-2 and TRBJ2-7; 15 bases fit TRBD2. CDR3 length: 17 residues. Germline-derived CDR1 and CDR2 are WSHSY and SAAADI. With 6 bases clipped from V and 2 bases from J, the junction kept 8 bases outside the gene matches. Here the CDR3 reads CASSDRTSGGATYEQYF. The CDR3 DNA reads as TGCGCCAGCAGCGATAGGACTAGCGGGGGGGCGACCTACGAGCAGTACTTC.

V and J are TRBV6-1 and TRBJ2-7, with a possible D match to TRBD2 (6 bases). This CDR3 is 15 amino acids long. The V and J ends lost 11 bases and 0 bases respectively, with 20 bases between them. CDR1 and CDR2 (germline): MNHNS, SASEGT. The CDR3 reads CASQAGGALSYEQYF. CDR3 bases: TGTGCCTCCCAAGCGGGCGGTGCCCTCTCCTACGAGCAGTACTTC.

Only a few counts were recorded for this clonotype. CDR3 sequence reads: CATSDQTGDNSPLHF. The DNA for the CDR3 is TGTGCCACCAGTGATCAGACAGGGGATAATTCACCCCTCCACTTT. The chain employs TRBV24-1 and TRBJ1-6; 8 bases are shared with TRBD1. Germline CDR1 KGHDR, CDR2 SFDVKD. The length of the CDR3 is 15 residues. The ends lost 3 bases at V and 5 bases at J; junction bases unmatched: 2.

This clonotype was seen repeatedly, ten times or more. This chain uses TRBV24-1 with TRBJ2-3; D gene uncertain. The CDR3 is made up of 12 amino acids. Trimming shortened V by 4 bases and J by 2 bases, and 3 bases separated the two germline ends. CDR1 and CDR2 from the germline V gene are KGHDR and SFDVKD. The CDR3 bases are TGTGCCACCAGTGAATACACAGATACGCAGTATTTT. This sequence encodes CATSEYTDTQYF.

In its sample, this clonotype was seen many times. The chain links TRBV29-1 to TRBJ2-3; D tentatively fits TRBD1 or TRBD2 (7 bases each). The CDR3 consists of 15 residues. CDR1 SQVTM and CDR2 ANQGSEA come from the germline V gene. The V gene lost 4 bases and the J gene lost 5 bases, with 19 bases spanning the gap. In DNA form, the CDR3 reads TGCAGCGTTGGTATTCCGGGCAGGGGGGGAGATACGCAGTATTTT. Its protein product is CSVGIPGRGGDTQYF.

The chain employs TRBV4-2 and TRBJ1-2, with D maybe TRBD1 (5 bases). CDR3 length equals 14 residues. CDR1 is LGHNA and CDR2 is YNFKEQ in the germline V gene. Trimming took 0 bases from V and 4 from J, leaving 9 bases between them. CDR3 protein: CASSQDLDIYGYTF. CDR3 sequence (DNA): TGTGCCAGCAGCCAAGATCTGGACATCTATGGCTACACCTTC.